This T cell receptor beta chain is drawn from a study of T-cell reconstitution after alpha-beta-depleted transplantation in children. Broader study findings: Diversity of TCRbeta at day 60 was high in some patients, arising from surviving recipient T cells and thymic progenitors. Several hundred expanded graft clones reportedly supplied alpha-beta T cells about two months after transplant. The main origin of T-cell counts and diversity one year after transplant was newly produced T cells.

On this clonotype itself: As yet, its antigen is unknown.

The V end was cut by 6 bases, the J end by 0 bases, with 11 bases between. The CDR3 consists of 15 residues. The germline CDR1 and CDR2 sequences are SGHVS and FNYEAQ. Researchers prepared the TCRbeta library using unique molecular identifiers, the study reports. MiXCR, run by TCRdb on the PCR reads, gives a single entry per CDR3 protein. The sample includes 200,000 to 300,000 distinct CDR3 sequences, 6.5% to 10% seen only once; the top ten take approximately 6.3%. The rearrangement uses TRBV7-6 and TRBJ2-2; D remains ambiguous. The TCR originated in a male patient younger than 18 who had a stem cell transplant for acute lymphoblastic leukemia, so the T cells may come from the graft donor. The starting material was PBMCs, mostly from graft donor cells, obtained 180 days after TCRalphabeta/CD19-depleted stem cell transplant. Written as DNA, the CDR3 is TGTGCCAGCAGTCCAGGACGGACGAACACCGGGGAGCTGTTTTTT. Translation: CASSPGRTNTGELFF.